The clone carrying this T cell receptor (beta chain) was recorded many times. The antigen is unknown. The CDR3 loop spans 15 amino acids. V lost 5 bases, J lost 5 bases, and 8 bases stayed unmatched. CDR1 and CDR2 from the germline V gene are SEHNR and FQNEAQ (reference sequence). Axillary draining lymph nodes of breast cancer patients supplied the node samples. In TCRdb, the multiplex PCR reads were re-called with MiXCR into one record per CDR3 protein. This table has around 130,000 distinct CDR3 sequences, about 20% appearing once. The source of the sample is a study of breast tumors, draining lymph nodes, adjacent tissues. Study-level results: Tumor T cell lymph node origin was a supported hypothesis, not proven. Compared with basal-like, luminal-like tumors shared significantly more repertoire with nontumor tissue. Findings are consistent with lymph node origin and intratumoral expansion of most tumor T cells.

The TCR sequence derives from a female donor with breast cancer. Some clones in this sample may be carry-over from other donors' samples. Sequencing was performed on axillary lymph node tissue. The genes are TRBV7-9 and TRBJ1-4; the match to TRBD1 covers 7 bases. The CDR3 nucleotides read TGTGCCAGCAGCCCCCGGGACAGCGAAAATGAAAAACTGTTTTTT. Protein: CASSPRDSENEKLFF. The full variable domain, rest sourced from reference TRBV7-9 and TRBJ1-4, is DTGVSQNPRHKITKRGQNVTFRCDPISEHNRLYWYRQTLGQGPEFLTYFQNEAQLEKSRLLSDRFSAERPKGSFSTLEIQRTEQGDSAMYLCASSPRDSENEKLFFGSGTQLSVL.